This TCR beta chain stems from a study of blood T cells in healthy people across ages. General study results and limits: The fall in TCR beta diversity per million T cells was roughly linear with age.

PCR was performed a second time for roughly 7 to 12 cycles using a sample-barcoded 5' primer and a J-beta primer mix. Using its own MiXCR run on the 5' RACE reads, TCRdb lists one record per CDR3 protein. Among about 830,000 distinct CDR3 sequences listed, around 68% were seen once. This clonotype was counted a single time. Its antigen remains unknown. The sample consisted of blood. This clonotype was sampled from a man aged 25 to 40 in good health.

The CDR3 region is CASSHERHPVGKLFF. CDR3 in DNA: TGTGCCAGCAGCCATGAGAGGCATCCGGTCGGAAAACTGTTTTTT. The chain couples TRBV3-1 to TRBJ1-4; D not certain. CDR1 and CDR2 from the germline V gene are LGHDT and YNNKEL (reference sequence). Trimming cost V 3 bases and J 10 bases, with 18 bases left between them. The CDR3 loop spans 15 amino acids.